This TCR beta chain was documented in a study of T-cell memory formation after mild COVID-19. Points on this clonotype: Its matching antigen is unknown.

A single record per CDR3 protein comes from TCRdb applying MiXCR to the 5' RACE reads. Of some 450,000 distinct CDR3 sequences listed, approximately 18% were seen once; the top ten hold around a fifth. There are 13 residues in the CDR3. Trimming cost V 3 bases and J 7 bases, with 10 bases left between them. Germline V gene data show CDR1 as SGDLS and CDR2 as YYNGEE. Study conclusions and caveats: CD4+ contracting clones were found mainly in CM and EM, and CD8+ ones in EMRA.

The TCR sequence derives from a man between 18 and 29 years old who had mild COVID-19 (a few samples of this study predate the infection). Cell type and time point are not known. Input material: PBMCs or a T cell subset sorted from them (not recorded which). The chain employs TRBV9 and TRBJ1-4; perhaps TRBD1 as D (5 bases). CDR3 loop: CASSGGRGEKLFF. CDR3 sequence (DNA): TGTGCCAGCAGCGGGGGACGGGGTGAAAAACTGTTTTTT.